Sequencing of this T cell receptor beta chain was carried out in a study of CD8 T cells in ankylosing spondylitis. Findings and caveats of the study: Reportedly, matched ankylosing spondylitis synovial fluid was significantly enriched for disease-linked clones.

Note on this clonotype: Antigen unknown.

Quantitative molecular-barcoded 5'-RACE generated the TCR beta libraries. MiXCR, applied by TCRdb to the 5' RACE reads, yields one record per CDR3 protein. The repertoire includes around 220,000 distinct CDR3 sequences, about 10% of them detected once, and less than 25% sits in the top ten. Germline V gives CDR1 SEHNR, CDR2 FQNEAQ (reference sequence). Trimming removed 6 bases from V and 5 bases from J; junction bases left unmatched: 14. The CDR3 sequence is 16 residues long. The receptor's source is a male donor with ankylosing spondylitis or in good health (not recorded which). Sequenced material: blood, either unsorted or a sorted T cell fraction (not recorded which). The J gene is TRBJ2-5, the V gene TRBV7-9; 8 bases map to TRBD2. CDR3 amino acids: CASSLALGGVQETQYF. The CDR3 region has the DNA TGTGCCAGCAGTCTCGCCCTCGGGGGGGTTCAGGAGACCCAGTACTTC.